The 4 T cell receptor beta chains below were found in one sample sequenced in a study of T cell clones after liver transplantation. Using immunoSEQ multiplex PCR, the repertoire was profiled, and TCRdb retains in-frame clones only, with some absent. The repertoire holds under 150,000 clones, with around nine tenths as singletons. This specimen was CD4+ T cells from blood, taken 12 months after liver transplant. Source of these receptors: a human patient who received a liver transplant. Some T cells may be graft donor cells.

This clone came up once. V usage is TRBV29-1 and J usage is TRBJ2-5, with D unresolved. Per the germline V gene, CDR1 is SQVTM and CDR2 is ANQGSEA. The CDR3 totals 12 residues. V gave up 5 bases and J gave up 2 bases, with 9 bases separating them. The CDR3: CSVSSQQETQYF. CDR3 sequence (DNA): TGCAGCGTTAGTTCCCAGCAAGAGACCCAGTACTTC.

The rearrangement joins TRBV27 to TRBJ1-4, with TRBD1 matching over 11 bases. The V and J ends lost 3 bases and 5 bases, in that order; junction bases with no gene match: 8. CDR1 and CDR2 (germline): MNHEY, SMNVEV (reference sequence). This CDR3 has 17 residues. This CDR3 reads CASSFKGGTGGNEKLFF. The CDR3, as DNA: TGTGCCAGCAGTTTTAAGGGCGGGACAGGGGGGAATGAAAAACTGTTTTTT.

V gene TRBV4-2 combines with J gene TRBJ1-5; 7 bases are a match to TRBD1. V was pared by 2 bases and J by 4 bases, with 5 bases of the junction left unmatched. The CDR3 contains 15 residues. Germline assignment: CDR1 LGHNA and CDR2 YNFKEQ. The CDR3: CASSQNRGPNQPQHF. DNA of the CDR3: TGTGCCAGCAGCCAAAATAGGGGGCCGAATCAGCCCCAGCATTTT.

The rearrangement uses TRBV5-1 and TRBJ2-3; D uncertain. The V end lost 3 bases, the J end lost 6 bases, and 11 bases lay between the germline ends. CDR3 length: 13 amino acids. Germline CDR1 reads SGHRS; CDR2 reads YFSETQ. The CDR3 spells CASSSDRPDTQYF. CDR3 DNA: TGCGCCAGCAGCTCCGACCGGCCGGATACGCAGTATTTT.